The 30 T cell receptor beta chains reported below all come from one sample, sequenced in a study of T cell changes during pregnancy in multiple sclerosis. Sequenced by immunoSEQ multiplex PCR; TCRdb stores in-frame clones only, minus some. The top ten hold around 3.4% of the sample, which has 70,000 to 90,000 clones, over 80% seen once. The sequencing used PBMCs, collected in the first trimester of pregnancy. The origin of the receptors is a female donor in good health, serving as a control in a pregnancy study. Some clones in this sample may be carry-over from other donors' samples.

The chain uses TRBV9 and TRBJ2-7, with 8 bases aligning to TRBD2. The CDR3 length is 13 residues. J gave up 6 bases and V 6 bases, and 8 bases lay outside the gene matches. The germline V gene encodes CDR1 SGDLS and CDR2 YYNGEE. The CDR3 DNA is TGTGCCAGCACTAAAGCGGGAGATGGCGAGCAGTACTTC. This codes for CASTKAGDGEQYF.

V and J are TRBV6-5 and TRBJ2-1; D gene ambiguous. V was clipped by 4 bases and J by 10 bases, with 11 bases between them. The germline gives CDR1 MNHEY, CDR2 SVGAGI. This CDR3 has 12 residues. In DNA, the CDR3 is TGTGCCAGCAGTTCCTCTTTGCGAGAGCAGTTCTTC. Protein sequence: CASSSSLREQFF.

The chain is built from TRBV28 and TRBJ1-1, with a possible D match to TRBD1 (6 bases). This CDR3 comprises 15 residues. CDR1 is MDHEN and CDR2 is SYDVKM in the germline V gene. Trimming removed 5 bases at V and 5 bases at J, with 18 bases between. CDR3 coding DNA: TGTGCCAGCAGTCCTCTACCTGGTAGGGGGACTGAAGCTTTCTTT. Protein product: CASSPLPGRGTEAFF.

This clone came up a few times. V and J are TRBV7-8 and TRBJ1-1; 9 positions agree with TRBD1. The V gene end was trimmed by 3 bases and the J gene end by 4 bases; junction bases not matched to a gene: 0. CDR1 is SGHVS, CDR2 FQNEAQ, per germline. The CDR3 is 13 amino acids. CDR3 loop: CASSLTGGTEAFF. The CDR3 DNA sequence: TGTGCCAGCAGCTTGACAGGGGGCACTGAAGCTTTCTTT. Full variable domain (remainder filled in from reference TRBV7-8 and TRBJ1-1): GAGVSQSPRYKVAKRGQDVALRCDPISGHVSLFWYQQALGQGPEFLTYFQNEAQLDKSGLPSDRFFAERPEGSVSTLKIQRTQQEDSAVYLCASSLTGGTEAFFGQGTRLTVV.

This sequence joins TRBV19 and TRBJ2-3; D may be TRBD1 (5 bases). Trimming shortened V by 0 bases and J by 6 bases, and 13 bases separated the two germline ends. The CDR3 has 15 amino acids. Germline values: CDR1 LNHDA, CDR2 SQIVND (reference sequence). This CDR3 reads CASSIDSGWVDTQYF. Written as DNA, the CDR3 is TGTGCCAGTAGTATAGATTCAGGGTGGGTGGATACGCAGTATTTT.

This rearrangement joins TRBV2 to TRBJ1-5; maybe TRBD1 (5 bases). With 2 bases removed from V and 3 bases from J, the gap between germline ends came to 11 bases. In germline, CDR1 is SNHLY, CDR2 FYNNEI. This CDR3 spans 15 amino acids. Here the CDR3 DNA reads TGTGCCAGCAGTGAACTGCAGGGAAACAATCAGCCCCAGCATTTT. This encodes CASSELQGNNQPQHF. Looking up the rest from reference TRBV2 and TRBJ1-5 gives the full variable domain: EPEVTQTPSHQVTQMGQEVILRCVPISNHLYFYWYRQILGQKVEFLVSFYNNEISEKSEIFDDQFSVERPDGSNFTLKIRSTKLEDSAMYFCASSELQGNNQPQHFGDGTRLSIL.

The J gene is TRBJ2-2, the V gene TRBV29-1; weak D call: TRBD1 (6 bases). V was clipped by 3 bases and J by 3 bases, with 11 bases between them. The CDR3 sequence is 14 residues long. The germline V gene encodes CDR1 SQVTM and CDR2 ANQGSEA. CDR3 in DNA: TGCAGCGTTGACGCAGGGGTCTACACCGGGGAGCTGTTTTTT. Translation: CSVDAGVYTGELFF.

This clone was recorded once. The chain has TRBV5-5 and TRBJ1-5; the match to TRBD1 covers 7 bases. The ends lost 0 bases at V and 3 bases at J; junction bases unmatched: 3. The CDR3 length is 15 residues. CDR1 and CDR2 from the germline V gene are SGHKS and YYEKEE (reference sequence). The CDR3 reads CASSLETGLNQPQHF. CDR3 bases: TGTGCCAGCAGCTTGGAGACAGGGCTCAATCAGCCCCAGCATTTT.

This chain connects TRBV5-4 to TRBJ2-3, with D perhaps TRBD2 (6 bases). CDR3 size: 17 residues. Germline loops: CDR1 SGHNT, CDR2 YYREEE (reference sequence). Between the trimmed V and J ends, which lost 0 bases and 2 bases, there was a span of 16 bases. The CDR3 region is CASSLGGELAPTDTQYF. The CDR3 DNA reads TGTGCCAGCAGCTTGGGAGGGGAACTAGCCCCCACAGATACGCAGTATTTT.

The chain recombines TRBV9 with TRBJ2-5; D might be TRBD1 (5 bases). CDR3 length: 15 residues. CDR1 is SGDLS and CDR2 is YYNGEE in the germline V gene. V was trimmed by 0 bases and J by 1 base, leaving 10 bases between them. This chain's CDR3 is CASSVDRYPQETQYF. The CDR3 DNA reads TGTGCCAGCAGCGTAGACAGGTACCCCCAAGAGACCCAGTACTTC.

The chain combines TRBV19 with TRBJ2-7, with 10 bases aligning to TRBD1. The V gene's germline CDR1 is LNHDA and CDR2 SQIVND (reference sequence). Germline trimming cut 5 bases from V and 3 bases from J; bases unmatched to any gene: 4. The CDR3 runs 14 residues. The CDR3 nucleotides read TGTGCCAGTAGTCCAGGACAGGGGGGCTACGAGCAGTACTTC. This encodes CASSPGQGGYEQYF.

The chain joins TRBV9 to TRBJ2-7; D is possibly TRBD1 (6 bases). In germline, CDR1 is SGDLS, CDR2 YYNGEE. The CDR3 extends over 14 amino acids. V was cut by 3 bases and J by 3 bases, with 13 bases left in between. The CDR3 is CASSELDRGYEQYF. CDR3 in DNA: TGTGCCAGCAGCGAGCTGGACAGAGGCTACGAGCAGTACTTC.

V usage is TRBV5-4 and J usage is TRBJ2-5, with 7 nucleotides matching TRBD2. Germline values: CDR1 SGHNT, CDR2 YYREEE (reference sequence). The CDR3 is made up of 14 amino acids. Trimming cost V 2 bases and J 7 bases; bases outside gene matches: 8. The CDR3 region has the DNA TGTGCCAGCAGCTTCCGGACTAGTCATGGGACCCAGTACTTC. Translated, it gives CASSFRTSHGTQYF. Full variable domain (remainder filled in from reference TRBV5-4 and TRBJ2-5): ETGVTQSPTHLIKTRGQQVTLRCSSQSGHNTVSWYQQALGQGPQFIFQYYREEENGRGNFPPRFSGLQFPNYSSELNVNALELDDSALYLCASSFRTSHGTQYFGPGTRLLVL.

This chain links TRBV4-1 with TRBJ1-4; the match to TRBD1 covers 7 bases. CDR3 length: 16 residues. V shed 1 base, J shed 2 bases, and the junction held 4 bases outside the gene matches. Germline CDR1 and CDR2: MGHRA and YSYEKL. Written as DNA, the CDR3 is TGCGCCAGCAGCCAAGGACAGGGCCCTACTAATGAAAAACTGTTTTTT. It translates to CASSQGQGPTNEKLFF.

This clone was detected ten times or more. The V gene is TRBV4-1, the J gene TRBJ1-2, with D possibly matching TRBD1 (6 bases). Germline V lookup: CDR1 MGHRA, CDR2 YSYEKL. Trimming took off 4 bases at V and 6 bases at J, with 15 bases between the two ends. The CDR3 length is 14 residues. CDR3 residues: CASSLDPDSDGYTF. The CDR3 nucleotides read TGCGCCAGCAGCCTCGATCCGGACAGCGATGGCTACACCTTC.

The DNA of the CDR3 is TGTGCCAGCAGGAGTTACTACGAGCAGTACTTC. As protein: CASRSYYEQYF. This chain connects TRBV10-3 to TRBJ2-7; D unresolved. From germline, CDR1 is ENHRY and CDR2 SYGVKD. V gave up 10 bases and J gave up 3 bases, with 10 bases separating them. The CDR3 covers 11 residues.

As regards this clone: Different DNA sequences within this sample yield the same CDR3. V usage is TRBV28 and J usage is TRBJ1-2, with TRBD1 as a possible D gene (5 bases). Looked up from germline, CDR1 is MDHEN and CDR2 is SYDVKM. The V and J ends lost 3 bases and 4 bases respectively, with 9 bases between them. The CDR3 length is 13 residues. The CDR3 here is CASSLGGSYGYTF. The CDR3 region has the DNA TGTGCCAGCAGTTTGGGGGGAAGCTATGGCTACACCTTC.

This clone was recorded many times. CDR3 in amino acids: CASSGLAGGNEQFF. As DNA, the CDR3 is TGTGCCAGCAGTGGACTAGCGGGGGGGAATGAGCAGTTCTTC. J is TRBJ2-1 and V is TRBV6-1; TRBD2 matches 14 bases. V lost 4 bases, J lost 7 bases, and 0 bases stayed unmatched. In germline, CDR1 is MNHNS, CDR2 SASEGT. The CDR3 has 14 amino acids.

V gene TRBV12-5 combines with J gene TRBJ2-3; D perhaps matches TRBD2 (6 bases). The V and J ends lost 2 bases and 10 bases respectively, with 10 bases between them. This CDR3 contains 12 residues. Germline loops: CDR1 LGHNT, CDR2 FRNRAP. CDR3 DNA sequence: TGTGCTAGTGGTTTGTCCGGAGGGCCGCAGTATTTT. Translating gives CASGLSGGPQYF.

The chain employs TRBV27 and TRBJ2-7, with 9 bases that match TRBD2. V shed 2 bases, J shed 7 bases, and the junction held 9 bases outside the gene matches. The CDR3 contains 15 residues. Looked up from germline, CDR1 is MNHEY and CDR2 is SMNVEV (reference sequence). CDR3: CASSLAAGGPREQYF. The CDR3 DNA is TGTGCCAGCAGTTTAGCAGCGGGAGGCCCGAGGGAGCAGTACTTC.

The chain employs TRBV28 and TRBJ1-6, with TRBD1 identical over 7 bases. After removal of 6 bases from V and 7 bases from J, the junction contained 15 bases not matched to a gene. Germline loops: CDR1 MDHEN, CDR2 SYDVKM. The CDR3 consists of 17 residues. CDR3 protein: CASRPAGTEVRNSPLHF. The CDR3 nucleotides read TGTGCCAGCAGACCCGCCGGGACAGAAGTACGGAATTCACCCCTCCACTTT.

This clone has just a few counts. CDR3 DNA sequence: TGCGCCAGCAGCAAGGGGACAGGCCAAGAGACCCAGTACTTC. This codes for CASSKGTGQETQYF. The J gene is TRBJ2-5, the V gene TRBV5-1, with 8 bases matching TRBD1. This CDR3 comprises 14 residues. In germline, CDR1 is SGHRS, CDR2 YFSETQ. Germline trimming cut 4 bases from V and 1 base from J; bases unmatched to any gene: 3.

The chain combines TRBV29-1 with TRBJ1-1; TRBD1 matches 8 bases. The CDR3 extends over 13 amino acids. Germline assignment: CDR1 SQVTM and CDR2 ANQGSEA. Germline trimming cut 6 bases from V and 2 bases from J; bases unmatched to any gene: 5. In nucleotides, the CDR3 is TGCAGCGTAATACAGGGGGGAAACACTGAAGCTTTCTTT. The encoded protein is CSVIQGGNTEAFF.

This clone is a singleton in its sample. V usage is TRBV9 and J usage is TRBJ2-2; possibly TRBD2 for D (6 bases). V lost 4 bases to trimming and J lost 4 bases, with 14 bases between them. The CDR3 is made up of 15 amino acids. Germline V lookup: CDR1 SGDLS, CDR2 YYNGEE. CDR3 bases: TGTGCCAGCAGCTCCAGCGGGCCGGTCACCGGGGAGCTGTTTTTT. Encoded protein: CASSSSGPVTGELFF.

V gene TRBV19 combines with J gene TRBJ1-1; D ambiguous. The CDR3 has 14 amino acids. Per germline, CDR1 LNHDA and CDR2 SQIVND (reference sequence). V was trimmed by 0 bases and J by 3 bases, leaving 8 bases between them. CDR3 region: CASSIDLEYTEAFF. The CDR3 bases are TGTGCCAGTAGTATAGATCTGGAGTACACTGAAGCTTTCTTT.

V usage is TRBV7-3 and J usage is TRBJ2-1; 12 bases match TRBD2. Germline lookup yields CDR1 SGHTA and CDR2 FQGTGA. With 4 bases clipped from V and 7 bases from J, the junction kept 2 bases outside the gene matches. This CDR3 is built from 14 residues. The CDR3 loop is CASSSSGRGNEQFF. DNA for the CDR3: TGTGCCAGCAGCTCTAGCGGGAGGGGTAATGAGCAGTTCTTC.

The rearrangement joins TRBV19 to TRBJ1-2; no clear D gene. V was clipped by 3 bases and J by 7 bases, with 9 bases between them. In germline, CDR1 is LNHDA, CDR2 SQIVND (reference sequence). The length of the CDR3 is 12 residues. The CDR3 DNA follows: TGTGCCAGTAGTATCCTCGGAGGTGGCTACACCTTC. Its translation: CASSILGGGYTF.

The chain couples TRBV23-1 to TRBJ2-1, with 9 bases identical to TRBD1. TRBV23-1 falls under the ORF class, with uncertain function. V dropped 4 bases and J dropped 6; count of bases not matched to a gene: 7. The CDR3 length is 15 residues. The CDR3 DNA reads TGCGCCAGCAGTCTCCGGACAGGGGTTGGCAATGAGCAGTTCTTC. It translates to CASSLRTGVGNEQFF.

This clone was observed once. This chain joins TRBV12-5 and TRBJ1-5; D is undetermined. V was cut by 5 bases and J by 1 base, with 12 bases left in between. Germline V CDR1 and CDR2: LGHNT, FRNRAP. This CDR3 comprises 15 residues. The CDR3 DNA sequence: TGTGCTAGTGGTGATTCCACGGTAAGCAATCAGCCCCAGCATTTT. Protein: CASGDSTVSNQPQHF.

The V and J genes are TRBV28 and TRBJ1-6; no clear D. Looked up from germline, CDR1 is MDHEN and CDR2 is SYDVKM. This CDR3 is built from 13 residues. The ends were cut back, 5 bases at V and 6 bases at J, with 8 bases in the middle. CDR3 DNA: TGTGCCAGCAGTCAGGAGGTTAATTCACCCCTCCACTTT. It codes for CASSQEVNSPLHF. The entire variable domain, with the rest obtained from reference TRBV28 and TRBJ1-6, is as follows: DVKVTQSSRYLVKRTGEKVFLECVQDMDHENMFWYRQDPGLGLRLIYFSYDVKMKEKGDIPEGYSVSREKKERFSLILESASTNQTSMYLCASSQEVNSPLHFGNGTRLTVT.